The 30 T cell receptor beta chains below were found in one sample sequenced in a study of response to subunit inactivated influenza vaccine. TCRdb itself ran the RT-PCR reads through MiXCR, one entry per CDR3 protein. The repertoire holds hundreds of thousands of distinct CDR3 sequences, with about 7.6% as singletons. The specimen was PBMCs from blood, collected 23 months after vaccination. These receptors were taken from a man in his fifties or sixties who received an inactivated influenza vaccine.

This clonotype was seen only a few times. This chain links TRBV21-1 with TRBJ2-3; the D call in the table, TRBD2, was not verified against the DNA. TRBV21-1 is reported as a pseudogene. This CDR3 is built from 19 residues. The CDR3 coding sequence is TGTGCCAGCAGCTCCTGGACTAGCGGGGGCCCTCGGAGCACAGATACGCAGTATTTT. Its protein is CASSSWTSGGPRSTDTQYF.

V gene TRBV11-2 combines with J gene TRBJ1-3; the match to TRBD1 covers 8 bases. This CDR3 has 17 amino acids. The J segment lost 0 bases and the V segment lost 5 bases, leaving 9 bases of the junction unmatched. The germline V gene encodes CDR1 SGHAT and CDR2 FQNNGV. CDR3 amino acids: CASSTHGTGLSGNTIYF. The CDR3 region has the DNA TGTGCCAGCAGCACCCATGGGACAGGCCTCTCTGGAAACACCATATATTTT. Using reference TRBV11-2 and TRBJ1-3 for the parts outside the CDR3, the full variable domain is EAGVAQSPRYKIIEKRQSVAFWCNPISGHATLYWYQQILGQGPKLLIQFQNNGVVDDSQLPKDRFSAERLKGVDSTLKIQPAKLEDSAVYLCASSTHGTGLSGNTIYFGEGSWLTVV.

This clonotype has just a few counts. The rearrangement uses TRBV7-2 and TRBJ2-7; 9 bases are a match to TRBD1. The germline gives CDR1 SGHTA, CDR2 FQGNSA. CDR3 length equals 14 residues. V gave up 6 bases and J gave up 2 bases; unmatched junction bases: 5. In nucleotides, the CDR3 is TGTGCCAGCAGAGATGGGACAGGGCCCTACGAGCAGTACTTC. Translating it yields CASRDGTGPYEQYF. The variable domain in full, with the rest retrieved from reference TRBV7-2 and TRBJ2-7, is GAGVSQSPSNKVTEKGKDVELRCDPISGHTALYWYRQSLGQGLEFLIYFQGNSAPDKSGLPSDRFSAERTGGSVSTLTIQRTQQEDSAVYLCASRDGTGPYEQYFGPGTRLTVT.

Only a few counts were recorded for this clonotype. The V gene is TRBV28, the J gene TRBJ2-7; TRBD1 matches 8 bases. J lost 3 bases, V lost 4 bases, and 8 bases had no gene match. Germline CDR1 is MDHEN and CDR2 is SYDVKM. This CDR3 has 15 amino acids. The CDR3 DNA reads TGTGCCAGCAGTTCGGGACAGGTAATAAGCTACGAGCAGTACTTC. It is translated as CASSSGQVISYEQYF.

There are many counts of this clonotype. The rearrangement uses TRBV5-1 and TRBJ2-1, with D perhaps assigned TRBD1 or TRBD2 (5 bases each). Trimming stripped 4 bases from V and 3 bases from J, with 8 bases between. This CDR3 is built from 13 residues. Germline V gene sequence: CDR1 SGHRS, CDR2 YFSETQ. CDR3 amino acids: CASSGDHYNEQFF. For the CDR3, the DNA is TGCGCCAGCAGCGGGGACCACTACAATGAGCAGTTCTTC.

This clonotype has at least ten counts. V usage is TRBV3-1 and J usage is TRBJ1-3, with D perhaps matching TRBD1 (5 bases). The CDR3 has 16 amino acids. V was pared by 1 base and J by 0 bases, with 10 bases between. Per germline, CDR1 LGHDT and CDR2 YNNKEL (reference sequence). CDR3 nucleotide sequence: TGTGCCAGCAGCCAAGGTCAGGGTCTCTCTGGAAACACCATATATTTT. This encodes CASSQGQGLSGNTIYF.

The V and J genes are TRBV27 and TRBJ2-7, with D tentatively TRBD1 or TRBD2 (5 bases each). The CDR3 is 14 residues long. The germline V gene encodes CDR1 MNHEY and CDR2 SMNVEV (reference sequence). Trimming took 5 bases from V and 4 from J, leaving 15 bases between them. The CDR3 DNA reads as TGTGCCAGCAGTCCCCCTGGGGGTTTGTACGAGCAGTACTTC. This gives the protein CASSPPGGLYEQYF.

This clonotype has a handful of counts. The chain has TRBV15 and TRBJ2-7; 11 positions agree with TRBD2. J was trimmed by 0 bases and V by 1 base; bases with no gene match: 5. The CDR3 consists of 17 residues. The germline V gene encodes CDR1 LNHNV and CDR2 YYDKDF (reference sequence). The CDR3 DNA reads TGTGCCACCAGCAGAGGACCCGGGACTAGCGGCTCCTACGAGCAGTACTTC. This gives the protein CATSRGPGTSGSYEQYF.

The V gene is TRBV7-2, the J gene TRBJ1-1; D uncertain. Trimming pared 5 bases from V and 7 bases from J, leaving 11 bases between. The CDR3 length is 12 residues. Germline-derived CDR1 and CDR2 are SGHTA and FQGNSA. The CDR3 loop is CASSIGRLEAFF. The CDR3 coding sequence is TGTGCCAGCAGCATAGGGCGGCTTGAAGCTTTCTTT.

This clonotype was picked up many times. The rearrangement uses TRBV7-2 and TRBJ1-1; D call uncertain. Between the trimmed V and J ends, which lost 4 bases and 0 bases, there was a span of 9 bases. CDR1 and CDR2 (germline): SGHTA, FQGNSA. CDR3 length: 14 amino acids. The CDR3 reads CASSSAQLNTEAFF. CDR3 coding DNA: TGTGCCAGCAGCTCAGCACAGCTGAACACTGAAGCTTTCTTT. The full variable domain, with the rest looked up from reference TRBV7-2 and TRBJ1-1, is GAGVSQSPSNKVTEKGKDVELRCDPISGHTALYWYRQSLGQGLEFLIYFQGNSAPDKSGLPSDRFSAERTGGSVSTLTIQRTQQEDSAVYLCASSSAQLNTEAFFGQGTRLTVV.

This clonotype was found a few times. The chain joins TRBV12-3 or TRBV12-4 to TRBJ1-1, with 7 nucleotides matching TRBD1. Trimming at V came to 5 bases and at J to 8 bases, leaving 8 bases not matched to a gene. This CDR3 has 13 amino acids. Here the CDR3 DNA reads TGTGCCAGCAGTCCGGACAGGACCGACGAAGCTTTCTTT. Translation: CASSPDRTDEAFF.

There are many counts of this clonotype. V is TRBV20-1 and J is TRBJ2-5; D not resolved. V was trimmed by 1 base and J by 5 bases, leaving 11 bases between them. The CDR3 covers 13 residues. Germline CDR1 DFQATT, CDR2 SNEGSKA (reference sequence). CDR3 sequence reads: CSARGEVVETQYF. In DNA form, the CDR3 reads TGCAGTGCTAGAGGAGAGGTGGTGGAGACCCAGTACTTC.

This clonotype has a handful of counts. The V gene is TRBV7-2, the J gene TRBJ2-6, with TRBD2 as a possible D gene (6 bases). Deletions cut 1 base from V and 2 bases from J, with 15 bases between. CDR3 size: 18 residues. The germline CDR1 and CDR2 sequences are SGHTA and FQGNSA. The CDR3 DNA is TGTGCCAGCAGCTTAGTGCCCCTATGGGGGGCTGGGGCCAACGTCCTGACTTTC. Translation gives CASSLVPLWGAGANVLTF.

This clonotype was detected many times. The chain links TRBV12-3 or TRBV12-4 to TRBJ1-1; a weak D match, TRBD1 (5 bases). This CDR3 spans 13 amino acids. V was cut by 6 bases and J by 11 bases, with 19 bases left in between. The CDR3 coding sequence is TGTGCCAGCAGCCCACGAGCTGGGGCCCAGGCTTTCTTT. It encodes CASSPRAGAQAFF.

This clonotype turned up a few times. This chain joins TRBV2 and TRBJ1-1; 9 bases align to TRBD1. Germline CDR1 and CDR2: SNHLY and FYNNEI. The CDR3 is made up of 14 amino acids. The V gene end was trimmed by 7 bases and the J gene end by 5 bases; junction bases not matched to a gene: 8. The chain's CDR3 is CASKSQGARTEAFF. DNA of the CDR3: TGTGCCAGCAAATCACAGGGGGCTAGGACTGAAGCTTTCTTT. Full variable domain (missing parts from reference TRBV2 and TRBJ1-1): EPEVTQTPSHQVTQMGQEVILRCVPISNHLYFYWYRQILGQKVEFLVSFYNNEISEKSEIFDDQFSVERPDGSNFTLKIRSTKLEDSAMYFCASKSQGARTEAFFGQGTRLTVV.

The gene calls are TRBV7-6 and TRBJ2-1; D is ambiguous. This CDR3 has 15 residues. Trimming stripped 4 bases from V and 4 bases from J, with 14 bases between. Per germline, CDR1 SGHVS and CDR2 FNYEAQ. CDR3 nucleotide sequence: TGTGCCAGCAGCTCAGGCCTTCAAGTTTACAATGAGCAGTTCTTC. Translated, it gives CASSSGLQVYNEQFF. The full variable domain, completed using reference TRBV7-6 and TRBJ2-1, is GAGVSQSPRYKVTKRGQDVALRCDPISGHVSLYWYRQALGQGPEFLTYFNYEAQQDKSGLPNDRFSAERPEGSISTLTIQRTEQRDSAMYRCASSSGLQVYNEQFFGPGTRLTVL.

This clonotype was observed many times. V is TRBV29-1 and J is TRBJ2-7; TRBD2 aligns across 9 bases. Germline V gene data show CDR1 as SQVTM and CDR2 as ANQGSEA. Trimming cost V 4 bases and J 1 base; bases outside gene matches: 2. CDR3 size: 13 residues. The CDR3 reads CSVGGRGSYEQYF. Here the CDR3 DNA reads TGCAGCGTTGGCGGGAGGGGATCCTACGAGCAGTACTTC.

The chain recombines TRBV29-1 with TRBJ2-3; D call uncertain. Germline CDR1 and CDR2: SQVTM and ANQGSEA. Trimming removed 2 bases from V and 5 bases from J, with 5 bases in between. The CDR3 covers 11 residues. CDR3 sequence reads: CSVENGDTQYF. For the CDR3, the DNA is TGCAGCGTTGAAAACGGAGATACGCAGTATTTT.

This clonotype was seen repeatedly, ten times or more. This chain joins TRBV5-1 and TRBJ2-7, with 8 bases fitting TRBD2. CDR1 SGHRS and CDR2 YFSETQ come from the germline V gene. CDR3 size: 13 residues. J gave up 6 bases and V 6 bases, and 8 bases lay outside the gene matches. This CDR3 reads CASTIAGSGEQYF. The CDR3 coding sequence is TGCGCCAGCACAATAGCGGGATCTGGCGAGCAGTACTTC.

This clonotype showed up just a few times. The V and J genes are TRBV4-2 and TRBJ1-1; 7 bases agree with TRBD1. V shed 6 bases and J 0 bases; nucleotides not matched to a gene: 13. Germline CDR1 and CDR2: LGHNA and YNFKEQ. The CDR3 loop spans 17 amino acids. The CDR3 here is CASSESLGQRMNTEAFF. Written as DNA, the CDR3 is TGTGCCAGCAGTGAAAGCCTGGGACAGCGAATGAACACTGAAGCTTTCTTT.

This clonotype was picked up many times. The J gene is TRBJ1-1, the V gene TRBV6-2 or TRBV6-3, with 11 bases matching TRBD1. CDR3 length: 16 amino acids. V gave up 4 bases and J gave up 5 bases; unmatched junction bases: 9. Germline lookup yields CDR1 MNHEY and CDR2 SVGEGT. In nucleotides, the CDR3 is TGTGCCAGCAGTTCGATCGGACAGGGGGCTAGGACTGAAGCTTTCTTT. This gives the protein CASSSIGQGARTEAFF.

This chain joins TRBV10-3 and TRBJ2-5; 8 nucleotides match TRBD2. CDR1 is ENHRY and CDR2 is SYGVKD in the germline V gene. Losses at the gene ends were 6 bases for V and 1 base for J; bases not matched to a gene: 7. There are 15 residues in the CDR3. The CDR3 region is CAIRDIAGSQETQYF. CDR3 nucleotide sequence: TGTGCCATCAGGGATATAGCGGGGAGCCAAGAGACCCAGTACTTC.

The chain couples TRBV15 to TRBJ1-1; 8 bases map to TRBD1. Losses at the gene ends were 8 bases for V and 3 bases for J; bases not matched to a gene: 11. The length of the CDR3 is 15 residues. The germline CDR1 and CDR2 sequences are LNHNV and YYDKDF (reference sequence). The CDR3 reads CATWEGRRGHTEAFF. In nucleotides, the CDR3 is TGTGCCACCTGGGAGGGTCGCAGGGGGCACACTGAAGCTTTCTTT.

This clonotype was counted ten times or more. This chain links TRBV7-9 with TRBJ2-3; 9 bases align to TRBD1. CDR1 and CDR2 (germline): SEHNR, FQNEAQ (reference sequence). This CDR3 is built from 15 residues. Trimming cost V 4 bases and J 6 bases; bases outside gene matches: 8. CDR3 DNA: TGTGCCAGCAGCTCCAACAGGGGGCGCTTGGATACGCAGTATTTT. It encodes CASSSNRGRLDTQYF.

This clonotype was recorded at least ten times. The chain links TRBV7-8 to TRBJ2-3, with TRBD2 matching 8 bases. J gave up 6 bases and V 7 bases, and 9 bases lay outside the gene matches. The CDR3 covers 14 residues. Germline assignment: CDR1 SGHVS and CDR2 FQNEAQ. DNA for the CDR3: TGTGCCAGCAACCGACTAGCGAGCGGGGATACGCAGTATTTT. Encoded protein: CASNRLASGDTQYF. The full variable domain, its missing parts supplied by reference TRBV7-8 and TRBJ2-3, is GAGVSQSPRYKVAKRGQDVALRCDPISGHVSLFWYQQALGQGPEFLTYFQNEAQLDKSGLPSDRFFAERPEGSVSTLKIQRTQQEDSAVYLCASNRLASGDTQYFGPGTRLTVL.

There are a few counts of this clonotype. The chain links TRBV29-1 to TRBJ1-2; D remains unclear. In germline, CDR1 is SQVTM, CDR2 ANQGSEA. Trimming took off 5 bases at V and 6 bases at J, with 22 bases between the two ends. The CDR3 sequence is 15 residues long. The CDR3 DNA is TGCAGCGTTTCCCTAGGTGGGGTCAGGAGCGATGGCTACACCTTC. Its translation is CSVSLGGVRSDGYTF.

The CDR3 nucleotides read TGTGCCAGCACCAAAAGAAGGGGGTCCGGGGAGCTGTTTTTT. Translated: CASTKRRGSGELFF. This chain uses TRBV6-1 with TRBJ2-2, with TRBD1 as a possible D gene (6 bases). The CDR3 consists of 14 residues. CDR1 and CDR2 (germline): MNHNS, SASEGT. V was trimmed by 7 bases and J by 6 bases, leaving 15 bases between them.

J is TRBJ2-3 and V is TRBV5-4, with 9 positions matching TRBD2. The V gene end was trimmed by 3 bases and the J gene end by 2 bases; junction bases not matched to a gene: 7. Germline CDR1 reads SGHNT; CDR2 reads YYREEE (reference sequence). The CDR3 totals 16 residues. The CDR3 DNA reads as TGTGCCAGCAGCTCCCGTAGCGGGAGATTCACAGATACGCAGTATTTT. Its protein product is CASSSRSGRFTDTQYF.

In its sample, this clonotype was seen many times. The chain combines TRBV10-3 with TRBJ2-3; weak D call: TRBD1 (5 bases). The CDR3 consists of 14 residues. Per the germline V gene, CDR1 is ENHRY and CDR2 is SYGVKD. Trimming pared 10 bases from V and 3 bases from J, leaving 17 bases between. For the CDR3, the DNA is TGTGCCACCTCCCAGGGCTTAAAAACAGATACGCAGTATTTT. It codes for CATSQGLKTDTQYF.

This clonotype has ten or more counts. The genes are TRBV20-1 and TRBJ1-2; D is uncertain. Trimming took off 3 bases at V and 2 bases at J, with 10 bases between the two ends. Germline values: CDR1 DFQATT, CDR2 SNEGSKA (reference sequence). The CDR3 is 13 amino acids. CDR3 bases: TGCAGTGCTAGGGAGACCGAAAACTATGGCTACACCTTC. Protein: CSARETENYGYTF.